This T cell receptor beta chain was obtained from a study of T cell responses to AZD1222 COVID-19 vaccine. The protocol was immunoSEQ multiplex PCR, while the TCRdb copy is restricted to in-frame clones and leaves out a portion. The sample comprises some 130,000 clones, around 90% of which are singletons, and 5.5% to 7% rests with the top ten. Study outcomes and limitations: It should be noted that donors were predominantly white British and more often female, and clonal diversity was possibly underestimated. Spike-specific TCR breadth rose after two AZD1222 doses, and depth rose as well.

As concerns this clone: Its antigen remains unknown.

In germline, CDR1 is SGHAT, CDR2 FQNNGV. V gave up 8 bases and J gave up 2 bases, with 13 bases separating them. The CDR3 consists of 14 residues. The sequence came from an adult in good health. Sample: peripheral blood, taken on day 0 of AZD1222 vaccination. The gene calls are TRBV11-2 and TRBJ1-3; possibly TRBD1 for D (5 bases). The CDR3 DNA follows: TGTGCCAGCTTACAGGCAGGGCCTGGAAACACCATATATTTT. Protein: CASLQAGPGNTIYF. Together with reference TRBV11-2 and TRBJ1-3, the CDR3 gives the full variable domain: EAGVAQSPRYKIIEKRQSVAFWCNPISGHATLYWYQQILGQGPKLLIQFQNNGVVDDSQLPKDRFSAERLKGVDSTLKIQPAKLEDSAVYLCASLQAGPGNTIYFGEGSWLTVV.